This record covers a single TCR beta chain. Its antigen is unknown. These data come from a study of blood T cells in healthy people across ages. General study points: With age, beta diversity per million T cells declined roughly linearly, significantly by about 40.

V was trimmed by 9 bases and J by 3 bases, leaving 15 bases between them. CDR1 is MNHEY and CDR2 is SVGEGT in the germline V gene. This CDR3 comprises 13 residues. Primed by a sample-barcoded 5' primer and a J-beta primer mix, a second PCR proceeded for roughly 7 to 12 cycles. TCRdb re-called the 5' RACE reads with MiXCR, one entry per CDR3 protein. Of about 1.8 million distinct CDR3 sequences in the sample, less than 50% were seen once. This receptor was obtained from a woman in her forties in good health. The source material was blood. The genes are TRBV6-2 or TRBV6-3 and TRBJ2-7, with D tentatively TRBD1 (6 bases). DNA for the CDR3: TGTGCCAGTGTAGGGGGTCCCTTCTACGAGCAGTACTTC. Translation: CASVGGPFYEQYF.